A selection of T cell receptor beta chains follows, all from one sample in a study of blood T cells in healthy people across ages. TCRdb independently ran MiXCR on the 5' RACE reads; one entry per CDR3 protein. The sample records around 800,000 distinct CDR3 sequences, 40% to 50% being singletons. The specimen sequenced was blood. The receptors were gathered from a man aged 60 to 69 in good health. The CDR3 runs from the conserved cysteine through the conserved F or W. The D gene is left open where the match is weak. Expanded clones are given a class, and other clones once, few, many or no size at all.

J | V | size | D | DNA | CDR3
TRBJ2-5 | TRBV12-3/TRBV12-4 | . | TRBD1 | TGTGCCAGCGGAAGACAGGGGACCAACAATGAGCAGTACTTC | CASGRQGTNNEQYF
TRBJ2-2 | TRBV7-2 | . | . | TGTGCCAGCGTGACCGGACCGAATACCGGGGAGCTGTTTTTT | CASVTGPNTGELFF
TRBJ2-1 | TRBV9 | few | . | TGTGCCAGCAGCGTAGAAAGCGACTCCTACAATGAGCAGTTCTTC | CASSVESDSYNEQFF
TRBJ1-2 | TRBV6-2/TRBV6-3 | . | . | TGTGCCACCGGGCGAAGGGACTATGGCTACACCTTC | CATGRRDYGYTF
TRBJ2-7 | TRBV20-1 | . | . | TGCAGTGCTAGGGACGCCGAGACAGATAATCACGAGCAGTACTTC | CSARDAETDNHEQYF
TRBJ2-3 | TRBV7-2 | once | . | TGTGCCAGCAGCTTAAATGGGTTTCAGGGCACAGATACGCAGTATTTT | CASSLNGFQGTDTQYF
TRBJ2-7 | TRBV21-1 | few | . | . | CASSNLFGQGAREQYF
TRBJ1-1 | TRBV20-1 | . | . | TGCAGTGCTAGAGACAGGGCCGTGGTGAGCACTGAAGCTTTCTTT | CSARDRAVVSTEAFF
TRBJ1-5 | TRBV12-3/TRBV12-4 | . | . | TGTGCCAGCAGTTTATCCGGGACAAGAAATCAGCCCCAGCATTTT | CASSLSGTRNQPQHF
TRBJ2-5 | TRBV7-2 | . | . | TGTGCCAGCAGCTCCCCGAGGGGGACTACCCTTGGCTACTTACAAGAGACCCAGTACTTC | CASSSPRGTTLGYLQETQYF
TRBJ2-5 | TRBV2 | . | . | TGTGCCAGCATGAGGCGCCCAAAGGAGACCCAGTACTTC | CASMRRPKETQYF
TRBJ2-1 | TRBV15 | few | . | TGTGCCACCAGCAGGGGACATCAACGTACCTCCTACAATGAGCAGTTCTTC | CATSRGHQRTSYNEQFF
TRBJ1-4 | TRBV12-3/TRBV12-4 | . | TRBD1 | TGTGCCAGCAGTGTACAGGGGGCCGATAATGAAAAACTGTTTTTT | CASSVQGADNEKLFF
TRBJ2-3 | TRBV2 | . | TRBD2 | TGTGCCATTACCACTAGCGGGGGGACAGATACGCAGTATTTT | CAITTSGGTDTQYF
TRBJ2-2 | TRBV6-5 | once | . | TGTGCCAGCAGTTACTCGATGGGGGGATCGAACACCGGGGAGCTGTTTTTT | CASSYSMGGSNTGELFF
TRBJ2-7 | TRBV20-1 | . | . | TGCAGTGCTAATATAGTGGGGGCGAGGGACGAGCAGTACTTC | CSANIVGARDEQYF
TRBJ2-3 | TRBV20-1 | . | . | TGCAGTGCTAGACCTGTTCGGGGGTTGGGGTCAGATACGCAGTATTTT | CSARPVRGLGSDTQYF
TRBJ2-7 | TRBV28 | many | . | TGTGCCAGCAGCCTCGGGGACTACGAGCAGTACTTC | CASSLGDYEQYF
TRBJ2-7 | TRBV5-1 | . | . | TGCGCCAGCAGCTTGGGACAGAGCTCCAACGAGCAGTACTTC | CASSLGQSSNEQYF
TRBJ1-4 | TRBV2 | once | . | TGTGCCAGCAGTCTCAACGGACTAACTAATGAAAAACTGTTTTTT | CASSLNGLTNEKLFF
TRBJ2-7 | TRBV5-5 | . | TRBD2 | TGTGCCAGCAGGCGGGGGAGCGATTTCTACGAGCAGTACTTC | CASRRGSDFYEQYF
TRBJ2-4 | TRBV9 | . | . | TGTGCCAGCAGCGGCGGAGGAGGGGGAAAAAACATTCAGTACTTC | CASSGGGGGKNIQYF
TRBJ2-1 | TRBV10-3 | . | . | TGTGCCACCAGTATAGGGGGGTCCTACAATGAGCAGTTCTTC | CATSIGGSYNEQFF
TRBJ2-3 | TRBV24-1 | . | TRBD2 | TGTGCCACCAGTGATTTTACCGACGAGCGGGGGGACACAGATACGCAGTATTTT | CATSDFTDERGDTDTQYF
TRBJ2-5 | TRBV7-2 | many | TRBD1 | TGTGCCAGCAGTCGACAGGGGGGACAAGAGACCCAGTACTTC | CASSRQGGQETQYF
TRBJ1-2 | TRBV6-6 | few | . | TGTGCCAGCAGTCTATTCGACACCGGAGCCAACTATGGCTACACCTTC | CASSLFDTGANYGYTF
TRBJ2-7 | TRBV4-3 | . | . | TGCGCCAGCAGCCAAGATCTGACCGACGAGCAGTACTTC | CASSQDLTDEQYF
TRBJ2-7 | TRBV5-5 | . | . | TGTGCCAGCAGCTCGGTAGGGTCTTCTACCCCCTACGAGCAGTACTTC | CASSSVGSSTPYEQYF
TRBJ2-1 | TRBV20-1 | . | . | TGCAATGCTAGAGACCCAAGCTCCTACAATGAGCAGTTCTTC | CNARDPSSYNEQFF
TRBJ2-4 | TRBV7-6 | . | . | TGTGCCAGCAGCGTTTTAGACGGGGACATTCAGTACTTC | CASSVLDGDIQYF
TRBJ2-4 | TRBV7-2 | . | TRBD1 | TGTGCCAGCAGCCTGACAGGGGTGGATGGTTTGGGCAAAAACATTCAGTACTTC | CASSLTGVDGLGKNIQYF
TRBJ1-2 | TRBV3-1 | . | . | TGTGCCAGCAGCCATCTCCAAAGTGGCTACACCTTC | CASSHLQSGYTF
TRBJ2-5 | TRBV7-2 | . | . | TGTGCCAGCAGCTTAGATAAGGGAGAGACCCAGTACTTC | CASSLDKGETQYF
TRBJ1-1 | TRBV14 | . | TRBD1 | TGTGCCAGCAGCCAAGCGACAGGGGCGAACACTGAAGCTTTCTTT | CASSQATGANTEAFF
TRBJ2-3 | TRBV4-3 | few | TRBD2 | TGCGCCAGCAGCCAAGGAACGGGACGGGGAGGGGATACGCAGTATTTT | CASSQGTGRGGDTQYF
TRBJ1-6 | TRBV20-1 | . | TRBD1 | TGCAGTGCTAGGTGGGGGACAGCAGATTCCTTTAGGCCCCTCCACTTT | CSARWGTADSFRPLHF
TRBJ2-1 | TRBV11-2 | . | TRBD2 | TGTGCCAGCAGCCTCGGGACTAGCGGGGGGCCGGGGAATGAGCAGTTCTTC | CASSLGTSGGPGNEQFF
TRBJ2-3 | TRBV28 | many | . | TGTGCCAGCAGGGGGAACACAGATACGCAGTATTTT | CASRGNTDTQYF
TRBJ2-7 | TRBV7-3 | . | . | TGTGCCAGCAGCCCCTACCCGGGAGAAAAGTACGAGCAGTACTTC | CASSPYPGEKYEQYF
TRBJ1-5 | TRBV3-1 | . | . | TGTGCCAGCAGCCCTCTCCTCAATCAGCCCCAGCATTTT | CASSPLLNQPQHF
TRBJ2-5 | TRBV12-3/TRBV12-4 | few | TRBD1 | TGTGCCAGCAGCGACCGGGACAGTGACTGGGAGACCCAGTACTTC | CASSDRDSDWETQYF
TRBJ2-3 | TRBV13 | . | TRBD2 | TGTGCCAGCAGTTTCCCTAGCGGGGGGAAAACAGATACGCAGTATTTT | CASSFPSGGKTDTQYF
TRBJ2-3 | TRBV20-1 | . | TRBD2 | TGCAGCTCTGTTGGCGGGGGGGCAGCAGATACGCAGTATTTT | CSSVGGGAADTQYF
TRBJ2-6 | TRBV5-5 | . | TRBD1 | TGTGCCAGCAGCCCTACCGGGACAGGGATAGAGGCCCTGACTTTC | CASSPTGTGIEALTF
TRBJ2-5 | TRBV5-1 | . | TRBD2 | TGCGCCAGCAGCTTGGCGGTACTAGCGGGGGGGCCGGAGACCCAGTACTTC | CASSLAVLAGGPETQYF
TRBJ2-1 | TRBV5-1 | . | . | TGCGCCAGCAGCTGGGCAAGAGGGACCCAGTTCTTC | CASSWARGTQFF
TRBJ1-2 | TRBV20-1 | . | . | TGCAGTGCTACTACCTCTCAGGGGATCTATGGCTACACCTTC | CSATTSQGIYGYTF
TRBJ2-3 | TRBV25-1 | few | . | TGTGCCAGCAGTGAACCGGCCCGGGCAGATACGCAGTATTTT | CASSEPARADTQYF
TRBJ2-3 | TRBV20-1 | few | TRBD2 | TGCAGTGCTAACGAAAAGAGGCGGGGGAGCACAGATACGCAGTATTTT | CSANEKRRGSTDTQYF
TRBJ1-1 | TRBV3-1 | . | . | TGTGCCAGCAGCCAAAGGGTTAGGAACACTGAAGCTTTCTTT | CASSQRVRNTEAFF
TRBJ2-7 | TRBV20-1 | . | TRBD2 | TGCAGTGCAAAGCTAGCGGGGGGACTCCCAGAGGGCAATGAGCAGTACTTC | CSAKLAGGLPEGNEQYF
TRBJ1-5 | TRBV5-8 | few | TRBD1 | TGTGCCAGCAGCTTGTGGGACAGGGATAATCAGCCCCAGCATTTT | CASSLWDRDNQPQHF
TRBJ1-1 | TRBV5-1 | . | TRBD1 | TGCGCCAGCACCCAGGGGGCCTTCGATATGAACACTGAAGCTTTCTTT | CASTQGAFDMNTEAFF
TRBJ2-5 | TRBV20-1 | few | . | TGCAGTGCTAGGGTGGCGGGGAGAGGAGAGACCCAGTACTTC | CSARVAGRGETQYF
TRBJ2-5 | TRBV6-2/TRBV6-3 | . | . | TGTGCCAGCAGTTACTCCAGGGTCCAAGAGACCCAGTACTTC | CASSYSRVQETQYF
TRBJ2-5 | TRBV7-9 | . | TRBD1 | TGTGCCAGCAGCTTTTTTGGGACAGCACAAGAGACCCAGTACTTC | CASSFFGTAQETQYF
TRBJ2-7 | TRBV14 | . | . | TGTGCCAGCAGCCAAGATCGGCGGCAGGGATACGAGCAGTACTTC | CASSQDRRQGYEQYF
TRBJ2-5 | TRBV12-3/TRBV12-4 | . | . | TGTGCCAGCAGTGTCCAGGGTCAAGAGACCCAGTACTTC | CASSVQGQETQYF
TRBJ2-1 | TRBV25-1 | . | . | TGTGCCAGCGACAGGGAGGGAAACAATGAGCAGTTCTTC | CASDREGNNEQFF